The text below deals with one T cell receptor beta chain. The sample carries other DNA sequences with the same CDR3. The data belong to a study of shared clonotypes between healthy human individuals. The V and J ends lost 0 bases and 1 base respectively, with 6 bases between them. The CDR3 is made up of 14 amino acids. Germline loops: CDR1 MNHEY, CDR2 SVGAGI. The data were produced by immunoSEQ multiplex PCR, yet TCRdb's version contains in-frame clones alone and is incomplete. The top ten clones hold around 0.13% of a sample with 2,100,000 or so clones, more than 90% of them seen once. This chain connects TRBV6-5 to TRBJ1-1; D ambiguous. This clonotype was sampled from a man aged 18-30 years in good health. Sequences were obtained from naive CD4+ T cells sorted from blood. The subset was: CD45RA+ positively selected. The chain's CDR3 is CASSYSGRNTEAFF. The CDR3 nucleotides are TGTGCCAGCAGTTACTCTGGCAGGAACACTGAAGCTTTCTTT.